This T cell receptor (beta chain) was found in a study of beta chain features in type 1 diabetes. V lost 0 bases to trimming and J lost 5 bases; unmatched junction nucleotides: 12. The V gene's germline CDR1 is MNHEY and CDR2 SMNVEV (reference sequence). CDR3 length: 17 residues. In its sample, this clone was seen a few times. Its specificity is not known. Sequencing targeted expressed TCRB transcripts, as all isolated RNA had been reverse transcribed. Sequenced by immunoSEQ multiplex PCR; TCRdb stores in-frame clones only, minus some. The sample shows about 250,000 clones, 13% to 15% of them seen only once. Points from the study as a whole: The question left open here concerned HLA type influencing TCRB rearrangement.

The sequencing input was naive CD4+ T cells from blood. This chain uses TRBV27 with TRBJ2-5; 7 nucleotides line up with TRBD2. The receptor's source is a woman aged 40 to 50 in good health. The CDR3 reads CASSLSLPTGGQETQYF. The DNA of the CDR3 is TGTGCCAGCAGTTTATCTCTCCCCACGGGGGGTCAGGAGACCCAGTACTTC.